This TCR beta chain was documented in a study of control samples from healthy donors and cancer patients. On this clone itself: This CDR3 is also generated by other DNA sequences in the sample.

The V and J ends lost 2 bases and 4 bases respectively, with 12 bases between them. CDR1 and CDR2 from the germline V gene are SGHNT and YYREEE (reference sequence). This CDR3 is built from 14 residues. The table came from immunoSEQ multiplex PCR; TCRdb's copy has only in-frame clones and leaves some out. The repertoire holds about 85,000 clones, with 75% to 95% as singletons. The chain carries TRBV5-4 and TRBJ1-2, with D unresolved. This receptor was obtained from a woman younger than 35 in good health. The sample comprised blood. The CDR3 nucleotides are TGTGCCAGCAGCTTAGGCAGAGGAGGCTATGGCTACACCTTC. As protein: CASSLGRGGYGYTF.